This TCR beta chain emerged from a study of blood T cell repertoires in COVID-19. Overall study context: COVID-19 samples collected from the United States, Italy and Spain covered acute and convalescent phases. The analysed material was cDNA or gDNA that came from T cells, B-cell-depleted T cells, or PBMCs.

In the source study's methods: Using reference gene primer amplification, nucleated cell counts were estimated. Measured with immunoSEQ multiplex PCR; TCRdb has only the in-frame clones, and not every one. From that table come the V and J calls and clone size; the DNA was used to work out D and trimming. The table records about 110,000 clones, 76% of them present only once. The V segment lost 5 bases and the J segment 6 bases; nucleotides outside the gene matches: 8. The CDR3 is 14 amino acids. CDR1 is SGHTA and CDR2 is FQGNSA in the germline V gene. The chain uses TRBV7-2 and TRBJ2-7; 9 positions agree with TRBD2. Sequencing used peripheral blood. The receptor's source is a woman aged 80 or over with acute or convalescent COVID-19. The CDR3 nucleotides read TGTGCCAGCAGCCGGGGGAGGACTAGCGCCGAGCAGTACTTC. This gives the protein CASSRGRTSAEQYF. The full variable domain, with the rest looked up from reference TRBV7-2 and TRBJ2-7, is GAGVSQSPSNKVTEKGKDVELRCDPISGHTALYWYRQSLGQGLEFLIYFQGNSAPDKSGLPSDRFSAERTGGSVSTLTIQRTQQEDSAVYLCASSRGRTSAEQYFGPGTRLTVT.